This is a list of T cell receptor beta chains from one sample in a study of blood T cell repertoires in COVID-19. The protocol was immunoSEQ multiplex PCR, while the TCRdb copy is restricted to in-frame clones and leaves out a portion. The sample comprises 350,000 to 550,000 clones, around 88% of which are singletons, and around 4.4% rests with the top ten. The sequenced sample was peripheral blood. All receptors derive from a woman in her twenties or thirties with acute or convalescent COVID-19. Each CDR3 is given with its conserved first and last residue. Fields, in order: D gene, J gene, V gene, clone size, CDR3 protein, CDR3 DNA. The D gene is left open where the match is weak. Only part of the rows carry a size: once, few, many, or a class if the clone is expanded.

>TRBD2|TRBJ2-7|TRBV6-5|-
CASRLLAGDEQYF
TGTGCCAGCAGATTACTAGCGGGGGACGAGCAGTACTTC
>-|TRBJ2-2|TRBV7-9|few
CASSLKTDTGELFF
TGTGCCAGCAGCTTGAAAACGGACACCGGGGAGCTGTTTTTT
>-|TRBJ2-7|TRBV28|-
CASSFELTGPTEQYF
TGTGCCAGCAGTTTTGAGTTGACAGGACCTACCGAGCAGTACTTC
>-|TRBJ1-2|TRBV7-5|-
CARSLGRGNGYTF
TGTGCCAGAAGCTTAGGCAGGGGCAATGGCTACACCTTC
>-|TRBJ1-3|TRBV28|-
CASNSAGIAGNTIYF
TGTGCCAGCAACTCGGCAGGGATTGCTGGAAACACCATATATTTT
>TRBD1|TRBJ2-3|TRBV10-2|-
CATRLDRSTDTQYF
TGCGCCACCAGGCTGGACAGGAGCACAGATACGCAGTATTTT
>-|TRBJ2-1|TRBV3-1/TRBV3-2|few
CASSPQRRAGDEQFF
TGTGCCAGCAGCCCTCAACGGAGGGCTGGAGATGAGCAGTTCTTC
>-|TRBJ1-4|TRBV29-1|once
CSVGPQGATNEKLFF
TGCAGCGTTGGCCCCCAGGGTGCAACTAATGAAAAACTGTTTTTT
>-|TRBJ2-2|TRBV3-1/TRBV3-2|-
CASGRALRELFF
TGTGCCAGCGGCAGGGCCCTTCGGGAGCTGTTTTTT
>-|TRBJ2-2|TRBV5-3|-
CARSLGTRPFGARELFF
TGTGCCAGAAGCCTCGGGACACGACCCTTCGGGGCGAGGGAGCTGTTTTTT